The T cell receptor (beta chain) described here comes from a study of T cell repertoires in cytomegalovirus infection. On the study more broadly: Matching HLA type and CMV infection were both indicated by public TCR beta signatures.

Study-wide results and caveats: HLA-C-restricted CMV-specific TCR beta clonotypes were dominant in the ex vivo response.

TCRdb itself ran the reads through MiXCR, one entry per CDR3 protein. Of approximately 180,000 distinct CDR3 sequences listed, approximately 19% are singletons. This clonotype showed up many times. As yet, its antigen is unknown. The ends were cut back, 0 bases at V and 8 bases at J, with 5 bases in the middle. Germline CDR1 SGHNT, CDR2 YENEEA. The CDR3 consists of 13 residues. The chain joins TRBV11-3 to TRBJ1-6, with no clear D. Sequenced sample: PBMCs. The receptor was isolated from a human donor in good health (CMV status not recorded). Some clones in this sample may be carry-over from other donors' samples. The CDR3 reads CASSLDEDSPLHF. CDR3 DNA: TGTGCCAGCAGCTTAGATGAGGATTCACCCCTCCACTTT.